This is a list of T cell receptor beta chains from one sample in a study of T-cell reconstitution after alpha-beta-depleted transplantation in children. TCRdb passed the PCR reads through MiXCR, listing each CDR3 protein once. The table records about 540,000 distinct CDR3 sequences, around 19% of them present only once. The source was PBMCs from the stem cell graft donor, collected from the stem cell graft. The receptors originated from a human donor who donated a stem cell graft to a child with acute lymphoblastic leukemia. Each CDR3 is given with its conserved first and last residue.

j_call v_call cdr3_aa
TRBJ1-1 TRBV5-1 CASSREDSEAFF
TRBJ2-7 TRBV6-1 CASSHYRGAYEQYF
TRBJ2-1 TRBV5-1 CASSSWAGYNEQFF
TRBJ2-2 TRBV5-1 CASSSPGGQGAVGELFF
TRBJ2-5 TRBV20-1 CSARRLGQGGIGTQYF
TRBJ2-7 TRBV5-1 CASSSGTAVGQYF
TRBJ2-5 TRBV14 CASSRKSSGRAFGDTKETQYF
TRBJ2-7 TRBV7-8 CASSLRIRYEQYF
TRBJ2-1 TRBV12-3/TRBV12-4 CASSLVSGAPHEQFF
TRBJ2-1 TRBV20-1 CSARALAGGSYNEQFF
TRBJ2-1 TRBV12-3/TRBV12-4 CASSLDSEPYNEQFF
TRBJ1-1 TRBV7-9 CASSASGGFASNTEAFF
TRBJ2-5 TRBV7-6 CASSLDHGETQYF
TRBJ2-3 TRBV5-1 CASSLIGTAEDTQYF
TRBJ2-1 TRBV6-2/TRBV6-3 CASSYPTGLAEGSSYNEQFF
TRBJ2-7 TRBV7-9 CASSLGGDGSYEQYF
TRBJ2-7 TRBV7-3 CASSLMAGVSYEQYF
TRBJ1-2 TRBV6-6 CASYGGSGGYTF
TRBJ1-1 TRBV5-1 CASSLGSRDTEAFF
TRBJ2-1 TRBV11-1 CASSLRWARSNEQFF
TRBJ1-1 TRBV5-1 CASSLLQMGERAFF
TRBJ2-7 TRBV7-8 CASSFTRDYEQYF
TRBJ2-7 TRBV29-1 CSVEGHRREGLSYEQYF
TRBJ1-2 TRBV27 CASSLWAGPGYGYTF
TRBJ2-7 TRBV5-1 CASKTGLGSTYEQYF
TRBJ1-1 TRBV28 CASTLLTEAFF
TRBJ2-3 TRBV5-1 CASSSAGPSTDTQYF